What follows describes a single TCR beta chain. Its antigen is currently unknown. This sample is part of a study of T cells in Graves' hyperthyroidism and ophthalmopathy. Findings and limits, study-wide: Most clonotypes expanded in the thyroid (above 0.001) were also present in blood. From stable hyperthyroidism, ophthalmopathy was separated by a 13 V-J model.

Ophthalmopathy patients all had a Clinical Activity Score of at least 3, a NOSPECS grade of at least 4 and disease under 3 months old. Diagnoses were established using clinical symptoms, serum thyroxine and TRAb, thyroid ultrasound and orbital computed tomography. Amplification yielded TCR beta CDR3 regions, with RNA transcripts as the source. The TCR CDR3 was amplified in a first-round RT-PCR using the HTBI primer set. TCRdb independently ran MiXCR on the multiplex PCR reads; one entry per CDR3 protein. The sample includes nearly 600,000 distinct CDR3 sequences, approximately 15% seen only once; the top ten take around 7%. This receptor was identified in a woman aged 18-35 years with Graves' ophthalmopathy. Sequenced sample: blood.

The CDR3 sequence: CASSPDSSGANVLTF. The CDR3 DNA follows: TGTGCCAGCAGCCCGGACAGTTCTGGGGCCAACGTCCTGACTTTC. The gene calls are TRBV11-2 and TRBJ2-6, with a weak D call TRBD1 (6 bases). V was trimmed by 5 bases and J by 1 base, leaving 9 bases between them. The CDR3 sequence is 15 residues long. CDR1 SGHAT and CDR2 FQNNGV come from the germline V gene.